Listed here are 20 T cell receptor beta chains from one sample, sequenced in a study of T cell repertoires in cytomegalovirus infection (dated by TCRdb to about 2019). The sample's treatment or condition label, decoded: in vitro stimulation with specific CMV peptide epitopes to enrich CMV-specific T cells. The antigens these receptors bind are not known. Sequencer: Illumina HiSeq 1500. TCRdb cleaned the public reads at Q25 with fastp, built clones with MiXCR and kept in-frame beta chains. Each entry is one CDR3 protein sequence, shown with its most common DNA and genes. A total of some 560,000 distinct CDR3 sequences appear in this sample, about 40% of them only once. Jointly, the top ten make up about 48% of the sample. The sample in question was cultured PBMCs, obtained from culture after CMV antigen stimulation. Receptors were obtained from a human donor in good health (CMV status not recorded). Some clones in this sample may be carry-over from other donors' samples.

This clonotype turned up a few times. This sequence joins TRBV12-3 or TRBV12-4 and TRBJ1-2; D is unclear. V was clipped by 0 bases and J by 2 bases, with 10 bases between them. The CDR3 contains 15 residues. The CDR3 loop reads CASSLARALNYGYTF. The CDR3, as DNA: TGTGCCAGCAGTTTAGCGAGGGCCCTCAACTATGGCTACACCTTC.

At least ten counts were recorded for this clonotype. This chain links TRBV7-6 with TRBJ2-7; 15 bases align to TRBD2. The CDR3 spans 15 residues. Per germline, CDR1 SGHVS and CDR2 FNYEAQ. V lost 4 bases to trimming and J lost 2 bases; unmatched junction nucleotides: 0. CDR3 amino acids: CASSWTSGGAYEQYF. The CDR3, as DNA: TGTGCCAGCAGCTGGACTAGCGGGGGGGCCTACGAGCAGTACTTC.

J is TRBJ1-3 and V is TRBV12-3 or TRBV12-4; D not resolved. V was pared by 4 bases and J by 6 bases, with 16 bases between. The length of the CDR3 is 15 residues. The CDR3 nucleotides read TGTGCCAGCAGTTCCCGGACCGCGGCGGCAAACACCATATATTTT. This sequence encodes CASSSRTAAANTIYF.

This clonotype has a handful of counts. V gene TRBV19 combines with J gene TRBJ2-2; D is unclear. The V and J ends lost 5 bases and 5 bases respectively, with 9 bases between them. The CDR3 totals 13 residues. Germline V lookup: CDR1 LNHDA, CDR2 SQIVND (reference sequence). The CDR3 here is CASSPGQTGELFF. The CDR3 DNA reads TGTGCCAGTAGTCCAGGCCAAACCGGGGAGCTGTTTTTT.

A few counts support this clonotype. The chain links TRBV20-1 to TRBJ2-7; either TRBD1 or TRBD2 may fit D (5 bases each). V was shortened by 6 bases and J by 3 bases, with 15 bases between the two germline ends. The CDR3 length is 13 residues. Germline V gene lookup returns CDR1 DFQATT and CDR2 SNEGSKA (reference sequence). CDR3: CSAYPGRYYEQYF. The CDR3 DNA is TGCAGTGCCTATCCGGGACGGTACTACGAGCAGTACTTC.

With respect to this clonotype: The junction shows a germline mismatch at one end, possibly a read error. The chain links TRBV20-1 to TRBJ2-1; 9 bases map to TRBD2. Germline V gene data show CDR1 as DFQATT and CDR2 as SNEGSKA (reference sequence). The CDR3 spans 16 residues. The CDR3 nucleotides are TGCAGTGCTAGAGATGAGGGCGGGGGGGAATACAATGGGCAGTTCTTC. It translates to CSARDEGGGEYNGQFF.

The chain joins TRBV6-1 to TRBJ1-3; no firm D call. Germline V gene sequence: CDR1 MNHNS, CDR2 SASEGT. The V end was cut by 2 bases, the J end by 7 bases, with 9 bases between. The CDR3 runs 13 residues. CDR3 protein: CASSEPVFNTIYF. Here the CDR3 DNA reads TGTGCCAGCAGTGAACCGGTTTTTAACACCATATATTTT.

The J gene is TRBJ1-6, the V gene TRBV7-2; D might be TRBD1 (5 bases). Germline CDR1 is SGHTA and CDR2 is FQGNSA. CDR3 size: 15 residues. V was cut by 2 bases and J by 8 bases, with 13 bases left in between. CDR3 in amino acids: CASSLFQGLDSPLHF. CDR3 in DNA: TGTGCCAGCAGCTTATTCCAGGGTCTTGATTCACCCCTCCACTTT.

V and J are TRBV6-2 or TRBV6-3 and TRBJ2-7, with 10 bases lining up with TRBD2. Germline-derived CDR1 and CDR2 are MNHEY and SVGEGT. V trimming: 4 bases; J trimming: 4 bases; junction bases outside the gene matches: 7. This CDR3 spans 15 amino acids. Here the CDR3 DNA reads TGTGCCAGCAGTTCCAGGACTAGCGGCGTTTACGAGCAGTACTTC. This codes for CASSSRTSGVYEQYF.

This clonotype was recorded a few times. The chain recombines TRBV7-2 with TRBJ1-1; D may be TRBD1 (5 bases). Trimming pared 1 base from V and 4 bases from J, leaving 10 bases between. Per the germline V gene, CDR1 is SGHTA and CDR2 is FQGNSA. The CDR3 consists of 14 residues. CDR3 nucleotide sequence: TGTGCCAGCAGCTTAGGGGCGGGGGTCACTGAAGCTTTCTTT. This codes for CASSLGAGVTEAFF.

The rearrangement uses TRBV6-2 or TRBV6-3 and TRBJ2-1, with 9 bases aligning to TRBD2. CDR3 length: 15 residues. V shed 2 bases, J shed 8 bases, and the junction held 7 bases outside the gene matches. The germline V gene encodes CDR1 MNHEY and CDR2 SVGEGT. The CDR3 loop is CASSYRWAGGDEQFF. DNA for the CDR3: TGTGCCAGCAGTTACAGGTGGGCGGGAGGGGATGAGCAGTTCTTC.

CDR3 bases: TGTGCCAGCAGCCTCTCCCCGTATTACGAGCAGTACTTC. This codes for CASSLSPYYEQYF. The chain has TRBV7-2 and TRBJ2-7; D call uncertain. Germline V gene lookup returns CDR1 SGHTA and CDR2 FQGNSA. V shed 5 bases and J shed 4 bases, with 12 bases lying between them. The CDR3 spans 13 residues.

This clonotype came up a few times. The rearrangement uses TRBV7-6 and TRBJ1-1; D possibly corresponds to TRBD1 (5 bases). Germline V lookup: CDR1 SGHVS, CDR2 FNYEAQ. The germline V and J ends were trimmed by 3 bases and 6 bases, with 14 bases remaining between them. This CDR3 has 14 amino acids. This CDR3 is CASSFITQGSEAFF. The CDR3 DNA reads as TGTGCCAGCAGCTTTATCACCCAGGGTTCTGAAGCTTTCTTT.

The V gene is TRBV20-1, the J gene TRBJ1-4; D call uncertain. Germline loops: CDR1 DFQATT, CDR2 SNEGSKA (reference sequence). CDR3 length: 14 residues. V lost 0 bases and J 3 bases, leaving 8 bases between the germline ends. DNA of the CDR3: TGCAGTGCTAGAGATACTAGTGCTAATGAAAAACTGTTTTTT. Its protein is CSARDTSANEKLFF.

This clonotype appeared a few times. This chain joins TRBV7-2 and TRBJ1-1; 10 bases are a match to TRBD1. In germline, CDR1 is SGHTA, CDR2 FQGNSA. This CDR3 has 16 amino acids. V was clipped by 5 bases and J by 3 bases; unmatched bases: 9. This CDR3 is CASSIQLGTGDTEAFF. The CDR3 DNA follows: TGTGCCAGCAGCATTCAACTCGGGACAGGGGACACTGAAGCTTTCTTT.

This clonotype was recorded at least ten times. V and J are TRBV7-2 and TRBJ2-5, with 8 positions matching TRBD2. J gave up 5 bases and V 5 bases, and 4 bases lay outside the gene matches. Germline CDR1 and CDR2: SGHTA and FQGNSA. This CDR3 has 13 residues. CDR3 DNA: TGTGCCAGCAGCCTTAGCGGGGACGAGACCCAGTACTTC. Protein product: CASSLSGDETQYF.

The V gene is TRBV12-5, the J gene TRBJ2-7; D gene unclear. The length of the CDR3 is 12 residues. The germline gives CDR1 LGHNT, CDR2 FRNRAP. The V and J ends lost 3 bases and 3 bases respectively, with 6 bases between them. CDR3 region: CASGFEIYEQYF. The CDR3, as DNA: TGTGCTAGTGGTTTTGAGATCTACGAGCAGTACTTC.

This clonotype was recorded once. The V call is TRBV5-1, the J call TRBJ2-5; tentative D call: TRBD2 (5 bases). Trimming pared 4 bases from V and 5 bases from J, leaving 18 bases between. Germline CDR1 is SGHRS and CDR2 is YFSETQ. This CDR3 contains 15 residues. For the CDR3, the DNA is TGCGCCAGCAGCCCGGACTCCCGCAGAGGGGAGACCCAGTACTTC. Encoded protein: CASSPDSRRGETQYF.

This clonotype showed up just a few times. The gene calls are TRBV7-2 and TRBJ2-5, with D perhaps matching TRBD1 (6 bases). The germline V gene encodes CDR1 SGHTA and CDR2 FQGNSA. V was shortened by 1 base and J by 7 bases, with 10 bases between the two germline ends. The CDR3 length is 13 residues. The CDR3 here is CASSLEGETTQYF. The CDR3 region has the DNA TGTGCCAGCAGCTTAGAGGGGGAAACGACCCAGTACTTC.

At least ten counts were recorded for this clonotype. The chain links TRBV7-2 to TRBJ2-7, with a tentative D call TRBD1 (5 bases). Germline V gene sequence: CDR1 SGHTA, CDR2 FQGNSA. This CDR3 is 15 amino acids long. Trimming shortened V by 5 bases and J by 0 bases, and 14 bases separated the two germline ends. The CDR3 sequence is CASSRTGRFSYEQYF. The CDR3, as DNA: TGTGCCAGCAGCCGAACAGGCCGTTTCTCCTACGAGCAGTACTTC. The full variable domain, completed using reference TRBV7-2 and TRBJ2-7, is GAGVSQSPSNKVTEKGKDVELRCDPISGHTALYWYRQSLGQGLEFLIYFQGNSAPDKSGLPSDRFSAERTGGSVSTLTIQRTQQEDSAVYLCASSRTGRFSYEQYFGPGTRLTVT.